Listed here are 31 T cell receptor beta chains from one sample, sequenced in a study of shared clonotypes between healthy human individuals. Measured with immunoSEQ multiplex PCR; TCRdb has only the in-frame clones, and not every one. The top ten clones hold more than 10% of a sample with roughly 500,000 clones, approximately 78% of them seen once. Sequenced: PBMCs. The receptors stem from a middle-aged woman in good health. Some clones in this sample may be carry-over from other donors' samples.

The CDR3 region is CASSYSGNNEQYF. CDR3 nucleotide sequence: TGTGCCAGCAGCTATAGCGGGAATAACGAGCAGTACTTC. This chain uses TRBV2 with TRBJ2-5; 8 nucleotides match TRBD2. With the DNA end fitting TRBJ2-7 better, the J assignment may be wrong. Germline CDR1 is SNHLY and CDR2 is FYNNEI. The CDR3 extends over 13 amino acids.

The sample holds one count of this clone. With only one base between it and a far larger clone, this is likely a read error. This sequence joins TRBV2 and TRBJ2-5; no clear D gene. V shed 6 bases and J shed 5 bases, with 10 bases lying between them. The CDR3 contains 12 residues. Germline assignment: CDR1 SNHLY and CDR2 FYNNEI. CDR3 nucleotides: TGTGCCAGCAGCGGAACAAGGGAGACCCAGTACTTC. This codes for CASSGTRETQYF.

Concerning this clone itself: The same CDR3 also results from other DNA sequences found in this sample. The chain has TRBV5-1 and TRBJ2-7, with D perhaps matching TRBD2 (6 bases). The CDR3 consists of 13 residues. Germline assignment: CDR1 SGHRS and CDR2 YFSETQ. The ends were cut back, 7 bases at V and 2 bases at J, with 13 bases in the middle. The CDR3 nucleotides are TGCGCCAGCTCCTCCCCGGGGGCCTACGAGCAGTACTTC. Translating gives CASSSPGAYEQYF.

This rearrangement joins TRBV28 to TRBJ1-1; 8 bases agree with TRBD1. The CDR3 spans 13 residues. Trimming removed 8 bases from V and 1 base from J; junction bases left unmatched: 3. Germline values: CDR1 MDHEN, CDR2 SYDVKM. The CDR3 nucleotides read TGTGCCAGCTTGGACAGGGAGAACACTGAAGCTTTCTTT. This codes for CASLDRENTEAFF.

This clone has a handful of counts. V usage is TRBV5-1 and J usage is TRBJ1-3; D uncertain. Germline V lookup: CDR1 SGHRS, CDR2 YFSETQ. Trimming left V 0 bases short and J 0 bases short, with 13 bases between. The CDR3 contains 17 residues. CDR3 DNA: TGCGCCAGCAGCTTGGAAGGGCTTGGTGCCTCTGGAAACACCATATATTTT. Translating it yields CASSLEGLGASGNTIYF.

V and J are TRBV28 and TRBJ2-7; 8 bases line up with TRBD2. The CDR3 covers 12 residues. Trimming cost V 7 bases and J 3 bases; bases outside gene matches: 2. Per germline, CDR1 MDHEN and CDR2 SYDVKM. As DNA, the CDR3 is TGTGCCAGCACCCGGGGGGGCTACGAGCAGTACTTC. Translation: CASTRGGYEQYF.

This sequence joins TRBV18 and TRBJ2-5; 10 nucleotides line up with TRBD2. J gave up 1 base and V 3 bases, and 8 bases lay outside the gene matches. There are 17 residues in the CDR3. Germline V gene lookup returns CDR1 KGHSH and CDR2 LQKENI. The CDR3 DNA reads TGTGCCAGCTCACCTACGAGTGGACTAGCGGTCCAAGAGACCCAGTACTTC. Translation: CASSPTSGLAVQETQYF.

A word on this clone: It may be a read error: a sequence one base away is much more abundant. The rearrangement uses TRBV5-6 and TRBJ2-1; D not certain. CDR1 and CDR2 (germline): SGHDT, YYEEEE. This CDR3 is built from 15 residues. V was shortened by 3 bases and J by 2 bases, with 12 bases between the two germline ends. CDR3 region: CASSSRQNAYNEQFF. As DNA, the CDR3 is TGTGCCAGCAGCTCCCGGCAGAACGCCTACAATGAGCAGTTCTTC.

As to this clone: Other DNA variants within this sample encode the same CDR3. The chain links TRBV28 to TRBJ2-3; D is unclear. Per the germline V gene, CDR1 is MDHEN and CDR2 is SYDVKM. Trimming pared 3 bases from V and 4 bases from J, leaving 2 bases between. The CDR3 extends over 11 amino acids. The CDR3 reads CASSFADTQYF. Here the CDR3 DNA reads TGTGCCAGCAGTTTTGCAGATACGCAGTATTTT.

The chain is built from TRBV25-1 and TRBJ2-7, with D possibly being TRBD1 (5 bases). The CDR3 extends over 12 amino acids. The ends were cut back, 8 bases at V and 2 bases at J, with 10 bases in the middle. Germline CDR1 MGHDK, CDR2 SYGVNS. This CDR3 is CASGAGTYEQYF. The CDR3 region has the DNA TGTGCCAGCGGGGCAGGTACCTACGAGCAGTACTTC.

This clone was seen just once. A far more abundant clone sits one base away, making this likely a read error. Other DNA sequences in this sample translate to the same CDR3. The chain has TRBV30 and TRBJ2-5, with 8 nucleotides matching TRBD1. The CDR3 consists of 13 residues. The germline V gene has CDR1 GTSNPN and CDR2 SVGIG (reference sequence). V was clipped by 4 bases and J by 5 bases; unmatched bases: 6. The CDR3 here is CAWTRTGKETQYF. CDR3 DNA sequence: TGTGCCTGGACCCGGACAGGGAAGGAGACCCAGTACTTC.

A single count supports this clone. A much larger clone lies a single base off, so this may be a read error. The V and J genes are TRBV29-1 and TRBJ1-1; no clear D gene. Germline V lookup: CDR1 SQVTM, CDR2 ANQGSEA. Trimming took 2 bases from V and 0 from J, leaving 22 bases between them. The CDR3 sequence is 18 residues long. CDR3 in DNA: TGCAGCGTTGAACCTTCCCACTTGATGTCGGATATGAACACTGAAGCTTTCTTT. Translation: CSVEPSHLMSDMNTEAFF.

J is TRBJ2-7 and V is TRBV19, with 9 bases that match TRBD2. The CDR3 extends over 17 amino acids. Germline CDR1 LNHDA, CDR2 SQIVND (reference sequence). V shed 3 bases and J 5 bases; nucleotides not matched to a gene: 14. The CDR3 sequence: CASSIKLQGLAGHEQYF. CDR3 DNA sequence: TGTGCCAGTAGTATTAAGCTACAGGGTCTAGCGGGACACGAGCAGTACTTC. Full variable domain (rest looked up from reference TRBV19 and TRBJ2-7): DGGITQSPKYLFRKEGQNVTLSCEQNLNHDAMYWYRQDPGQGLRLIYYSQIVNDFQKGDIAEGYSVSREKKESFPLTVTSAQKNPTAFYLCASSIKLQGLAGHEQYFGPGTRLTVT.

Notes on this clone: A read error may be the cause here, since a much bigger clone is one base away. The V and J genes are TRBV29-1 and TRBJ2-7, with 7 positions matching TRBD1. V was pared by 1 base and J by 5 bases, with 8 bases of the junction left unmatched. The CDR3 spans 14 residues. From germline, CDR1 is SQVTM and CDR2 ANQGSEA. The CDR3 loop is CSVEGDRELDEQYF. Here the CDR3 DNA reads TGCAGCGTTGAAGGAGACAGGGAGCTCGACGAGCAGTACTTC.

This clone was seen a handful of times. V gene TRBV6-1 combines with J gene TRBJ2-7; D gene uncertain. Per the germline V gene, CDR1 is MNHNS and CDR2 is SASEGT. The CDR3 covers 15 residues. V was clipped by 5 bases and J by 0 bases, with 14 bases between them. The DNA of the CDR3 is TGTGCCAGCAGTCCGTTCCGCCAGAGCTCCTACGAGCAGTACTTC. It codes for CASSPFRQSSYEQYF.

This clone was detected only once. This chain uses TRBV6-6 with TRBJ2-5; D possibly corresponds to TRBD2 (5 bases). This CDR3 is 12 amino acids long. The V gene's germline CDR1 is MNHNY and CDR2 SVGAGI (reference sequence). Trimming cost V 6 bases and J 11 bases, with 16 bases left between them. CDR3 DNA: TGTGCCAGCAGCCCCGGCGCGAGGGAGCAGTACTTC. It yields the protein CASSPGAREQYF.

The gene calls are TRBV9 and TRBJ1-3; D might be TRBD1 (5 bases). Per germline, CDR1 SGDLS and CDR2 YYNGEE. The length of the CDR3 is 14 residues. V was shortened by 4 bases and J by 0 bases, with 8 bases between the two germline ends. The CDR3 sequence: CASSRGDSGNTIYF. In DNA, the CDR3 is TGTGCCAGCAGCCGGGGGGACTCTGGAAACACCATATATTTT.

The chain couples TRBV2 to TRBJ2-2; the D is unclear. Germline V gene lookup returns CDR1 SNHLY and CDR2 FYNNEI. The CDR3 covers 16 residues. The germline V and J ends were trimmed by 2 bases and 0 bases, with 10 bases remaining between them. The CDR3 reads CASSELVIANTGELFF. The CDR3, as DNA: TGTGCCAGCAGTGAACTAGTAATCGCGAACACCGGGGAGCTGTTTTTT.

V is TRBV11-1 and J is TRBJ2-5; TRBD2 might be the D (6 bases). This CDR3 is built from 14 residues. Per the germline V gene, CDR1 is SGHAT and CDR2 is FQDESV (reference sequence). Trimming removed 5 bases at V and 2 bases at J, with 12 bases between. DNA of the CDR3: TGTGCCAGCAGCCCTAGGGACTTACAAGAGACCCAGTACTTC. Translation gives CASSPRDLQETQYF.

By frequency in the sample, this clone is medium-sized. This chain links TRBV2 with TRBJ2-1; TRBD2 matches at 8 bases. The germline CDR1 and CDR2 sequences are SNHLY and FYNNEI. The V and J ends lost 7 bases and 9 bases, in that order; junction bases with no gene match: 14. This CDR3 spans 15 amino acids. CDR3 residues: CASTKEETGGREQFF. The CDR3 DNA reads TGTGCCAGCACTAAAGAGGAAACGGGGGGGCGTGAGCAGTTCTTC.

CDR3 amino acids: CASSSPTGQGLTTGELFF. The CDR3 nucleotides are TGTGCCAGCAGCTCCCCTACCGGACAGGGGCTCACCACCGGGGAGCTGTTTTTT. The rearrangement joins TRBV7-8 to TRBJ2-2; 9 nucleotides match TRBD1. CDR1 SGHVS and CDR2 FQNEAQ come from the germline V gene. With V trimmed by 4 bases and J by 4 bases, 13 bases remained unmatched. The CDR3 runs 18 residues.

This chain joins TRBV2 and TRBJ2-1; TRBD1 agrees at 9 bases. CDR3 length: 15 residues. The germline V gene encodes CDR1 SNHLY and CDR2 FYNNEI. V dropped 6 bases and J dropped 8; count of bases not matched to a gene: 11. CDR3 protein: CASREWGQGFDEQFF. In DNA, the CDR3 is TGTGCCAGCAGGGAGTGGGGACAGGGATTCGATGAGCAGTTCTTC.

This clone has a handful of counts. V usage is TRBV27 and J usage is TRBJ1-5, with D uncertain. The CDR3 sequence is 12 residues long. V lost 3 bases, J lost 5 bases, and 5 bases lay in between. In germline, CDR1 is MNHEY, CDR2 SMNVEV (reference sequence). The CDR3 loop reads CASSFPDQPQHF. Written as DNA, the CDR3 is TGTGCCAGCAGTTTCCCGGATCAGCCCCAGCATTTT.

The V and J genes are TRBV11-1 and TRBJ1-1; TRBD1 matches at 8 bases. J was trimmed by 4 bases and V by 4 bases; bases with no gene match: 5. Per the germline V gene, CDR1 is SGHAT and CDR2 is FQDESV (reference sequence). CDR3 length: 14 amino acids. CDR3 in amino acids: CASSSDRESTEAFF. In nucleotides, the CDR3 is TGTGCCAGCAGCTCGGACAGGGAGAGCACTGAAGCTTTCTTT.

This clone turned up a few times. V gene TRBV28 combines with J gene TRBJ2-1, with 13 bases matching TRBD2. The CDR3 is made up of 14 amino acids. In germline, CDR1 is MDHEN, CDR2 SYDVKM. V shed 6 bases, J shed 9 bases, and the junction held 5 bases outside the gene matches. Here the CDR3 reads CASRPGLAGVEQFF. As DNA, the CDR3 is TGTGCCAGCAGGCCCGGACTAGCGGGAGTTGAGCAGTTCTTC.

V and J are TRBV6-5 and TRBJ2-5; 8 bases line up with TRBD2. The CDR3 covers 12 residues. Germline CDR1 and CDR2: MNHEY and SVGAGI. Trimming cost V 8 bases and J 5 bases; bases outside gene matches: 4. The CDR3 here is CASGGGIETQYF. DNA for the CDR3: TGTGCCAGCGGCGGGGGGATCGAGACCCAGTACTTC.

The gene calls are TRBV4-3 and TRBJ1-5, with 9 positions matching TRBD1. Trimming at V came to 4 bases and at J to 0 bases, leaving 4 bases not matched to a gene. Germline lookup yields CDR1 LGHNA and CDR2 YSLEER. The CDR3 is made up of 16 amino acids. The CDR3 DNA sequence: TGCGCCAGCAGCCCTGGGACAGGGTATAGCAATCAGCCCCAGCATTTT. The encoded protein is CASSPGTGYSNQPQHF.

The sample holds a few counts of this clone. Additional DNA sequences in this sample encode the identical CDR3. The genes are TRBV6-5 and TRBJ2-7; 8 bases match TRBD1. The CDR3 runs 14 residues. V shed 6 bases, J shed 1 base, and the junction held 5 bases outside the gene matches. CDR1 MNHEY and CDR2 SVGAGI come from the germline V gene. The CDR3, as DNA: TGTGCCAGCAGACGGACAGGGAGTTCCTACGAGCAGTACTTC. Its translation: CASRRTGSSYEQYF.

This clone was counted a few times. The genes are TRBV4-2 and TRBJ1-4, with D maybe TRBD1 (5 bases). The length of the CDR3 is 18 residues. Trimming shortened V by 0 bases and J by 0 bases, and 14 bases separated the two germline ends. Germline assignment: CDR1 LGHNA and CDR2 YNFKEQ. The CDR3, as DNA: TGTGCCAGCAGCCAAGACAGACCGGGGGGATCAACTAATGAAAAACTGTTTTTT. Its protein product is CASSQDRPGGSTNEKLFF.

CDR3 DNA sequence: TGTGCCAGCAGCCTCCGCGTAGGGGACACCGGGGAGCTGTTTTTT. As protein: CASSLRVGDTGELFF. The gene calls are TRBV11-1 and TRBJ2-2; possibly TRBD1 for D (5 bases). Germline CDR1 and CDR2: SGHAT and FQDESV (reference sequence). The CDR3 spans 15 residues. Between the trimmed V and J ends, which lost 5 bases and 3 bases, there was a span of 13 bases.

The chain joins TRBV11-2 to TRBJ1-5; no reliable D call. Germline V gene data show CDR1 as SGHAT and CDR2 as FQNNGV. CDR3 length equals 15 residues. The V gene lost 2 bases and the J gene lost 2 bases, with 10 bases spanning the gap. The CDR3 region is CASSLTRTGNQPQHF. The CDR3 DNA reads as TGTGCCAGCAGCTTAACGAGGACTGGCAATCAGCCCCAGCATTTT.